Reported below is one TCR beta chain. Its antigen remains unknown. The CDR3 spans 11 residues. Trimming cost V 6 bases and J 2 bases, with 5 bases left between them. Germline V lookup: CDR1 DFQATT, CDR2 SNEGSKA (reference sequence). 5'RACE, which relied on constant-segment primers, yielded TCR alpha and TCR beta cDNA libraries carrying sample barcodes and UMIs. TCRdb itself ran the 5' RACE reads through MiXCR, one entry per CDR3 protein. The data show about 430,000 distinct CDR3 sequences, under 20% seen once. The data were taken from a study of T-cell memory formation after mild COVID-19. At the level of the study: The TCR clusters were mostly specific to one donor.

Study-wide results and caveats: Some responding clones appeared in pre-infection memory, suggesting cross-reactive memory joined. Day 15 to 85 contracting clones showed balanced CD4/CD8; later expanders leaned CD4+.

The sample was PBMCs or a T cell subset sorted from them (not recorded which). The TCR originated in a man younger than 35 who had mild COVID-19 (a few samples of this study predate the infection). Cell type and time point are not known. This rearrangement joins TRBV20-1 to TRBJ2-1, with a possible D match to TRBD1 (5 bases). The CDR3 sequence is CSAGPYNEQFF. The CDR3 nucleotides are TGCAGTGCGGGGCCCTACAATGAGCAGTTCTTC.